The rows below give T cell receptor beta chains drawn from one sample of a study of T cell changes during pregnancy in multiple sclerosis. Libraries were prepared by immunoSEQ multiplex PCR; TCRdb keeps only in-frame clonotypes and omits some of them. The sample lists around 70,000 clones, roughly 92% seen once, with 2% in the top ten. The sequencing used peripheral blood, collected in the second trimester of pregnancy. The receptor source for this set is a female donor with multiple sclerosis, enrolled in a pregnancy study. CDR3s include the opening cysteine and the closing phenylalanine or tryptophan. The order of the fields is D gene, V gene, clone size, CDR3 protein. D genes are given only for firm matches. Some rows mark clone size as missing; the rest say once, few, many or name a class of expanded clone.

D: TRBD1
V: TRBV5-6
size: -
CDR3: CASSTPGQVNEKLFF

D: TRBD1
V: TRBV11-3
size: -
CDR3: CASSSTQGSRGDEAFF

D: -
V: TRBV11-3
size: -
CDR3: CASSLTGSGANVLTF

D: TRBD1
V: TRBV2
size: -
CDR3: CARPGTGVIYEQYF

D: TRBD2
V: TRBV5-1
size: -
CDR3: CASSSSGREGEQYF

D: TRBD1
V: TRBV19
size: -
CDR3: CASSGTGYTEAFF

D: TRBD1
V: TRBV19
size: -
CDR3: CASSIDGQGIGAFF

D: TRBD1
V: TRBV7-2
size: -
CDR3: CASSEQGAYGYTF

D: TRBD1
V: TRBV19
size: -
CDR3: CASSILPGQGISYNEQFF

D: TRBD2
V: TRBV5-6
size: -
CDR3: CASRHSGGQAGELFF

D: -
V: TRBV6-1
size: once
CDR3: CASSATHRPLPNEQFF

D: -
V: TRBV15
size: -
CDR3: CATSRQTDRSYGYTF

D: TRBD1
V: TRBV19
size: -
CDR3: CASSIDRGNTEAFF

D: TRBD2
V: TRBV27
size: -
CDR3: CASSPRDYLDEQFF

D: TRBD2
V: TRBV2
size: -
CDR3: CASSGGGALTGELFF

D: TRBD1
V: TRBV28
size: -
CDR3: CASRHGDRFSGNTIYF

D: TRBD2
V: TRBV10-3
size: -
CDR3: CAISRSPGLASAEQFF

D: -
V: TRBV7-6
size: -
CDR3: CASSPIQGPYGYTF

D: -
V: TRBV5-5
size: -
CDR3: CASSFRGNSPGEQFF

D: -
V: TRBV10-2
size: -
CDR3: CASSESAFAGKGREQYF

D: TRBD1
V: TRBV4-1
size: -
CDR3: CASSQDTGGTGELFF

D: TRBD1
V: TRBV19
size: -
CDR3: CASSIGRGFQETQYF

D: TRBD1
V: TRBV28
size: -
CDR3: CASSLTGDYGYTF

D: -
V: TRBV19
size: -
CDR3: CASTSAEGHRLFF

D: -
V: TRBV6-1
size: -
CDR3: CASSGGNQPQHF

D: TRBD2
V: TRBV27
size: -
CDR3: CASSLTAGEGTGELFF

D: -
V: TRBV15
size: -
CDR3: CATSRAENEKLFF

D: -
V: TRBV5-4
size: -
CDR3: CASSLGSSSYNEQFF

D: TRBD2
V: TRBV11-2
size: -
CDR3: CASSLASGTYEQYF

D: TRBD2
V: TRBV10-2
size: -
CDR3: CASTRTVGGADTQYF

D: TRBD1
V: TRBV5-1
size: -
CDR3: CASSLMVSGGLNTEAFF

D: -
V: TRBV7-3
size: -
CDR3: CASSLQGGRNTQYF

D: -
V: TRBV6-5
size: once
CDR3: CASSPRHKETQYF

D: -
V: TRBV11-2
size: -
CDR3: CASSFGSSYEQYF

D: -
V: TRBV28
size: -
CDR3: CASSLFSGLAGYNEQFF

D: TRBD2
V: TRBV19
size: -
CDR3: CASSLGGRGEQFF

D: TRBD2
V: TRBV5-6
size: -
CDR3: CASSLLSSGGSETQYF

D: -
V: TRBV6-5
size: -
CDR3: CASSSVGETQYF

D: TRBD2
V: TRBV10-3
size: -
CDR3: CAISAAGVGTDTQYF

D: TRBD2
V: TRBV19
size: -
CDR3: CASTNSPSGGWDTQYF

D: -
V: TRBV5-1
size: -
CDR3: CASSLDAVLSYGYTF

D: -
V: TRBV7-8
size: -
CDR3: CASSLVGAGYKRYNSPLHF

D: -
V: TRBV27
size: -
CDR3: CASSFYNSGANVLTF

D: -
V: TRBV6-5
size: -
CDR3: CASSLYRGGTYEQYF

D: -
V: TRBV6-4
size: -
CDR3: CASSEARDSPTDTQYF

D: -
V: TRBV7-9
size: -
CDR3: CASSSKQGTEAFF

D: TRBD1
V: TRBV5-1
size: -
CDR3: CASSGKGGPTYEQYF

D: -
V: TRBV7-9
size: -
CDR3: CASSFATQETQYF

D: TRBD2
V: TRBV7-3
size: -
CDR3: CASSYSGWAMDTQYF

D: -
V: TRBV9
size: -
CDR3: CASRQNGGFGELFF

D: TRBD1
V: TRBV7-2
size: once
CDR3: CASSFHIGQGEVNEQFF

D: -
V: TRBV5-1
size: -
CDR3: CASSLGRTAANTEAFF

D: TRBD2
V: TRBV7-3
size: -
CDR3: CASSSTSVRYNEQFF

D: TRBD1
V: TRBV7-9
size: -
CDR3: CASSTGDRVDTEAFF

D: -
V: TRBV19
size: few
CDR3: CATKRGRGSPLHF

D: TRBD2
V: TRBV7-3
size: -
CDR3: CASTPGGSYNEQFF

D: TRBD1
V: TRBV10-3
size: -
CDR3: CATTGVSNQPQHF